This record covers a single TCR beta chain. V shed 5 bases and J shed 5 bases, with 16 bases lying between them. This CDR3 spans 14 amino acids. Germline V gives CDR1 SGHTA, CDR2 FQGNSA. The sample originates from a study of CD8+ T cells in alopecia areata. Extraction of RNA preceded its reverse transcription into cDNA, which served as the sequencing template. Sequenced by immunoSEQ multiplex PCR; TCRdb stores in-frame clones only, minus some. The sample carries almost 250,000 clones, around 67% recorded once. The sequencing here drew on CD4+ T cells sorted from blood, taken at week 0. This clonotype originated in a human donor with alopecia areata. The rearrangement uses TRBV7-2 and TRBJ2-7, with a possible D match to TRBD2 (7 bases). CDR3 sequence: CASSRLRGAHEQYF. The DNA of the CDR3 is TGTGCCAGCAGCCGACTCCGGGGGGCCCACGAGCAGTACTTC.